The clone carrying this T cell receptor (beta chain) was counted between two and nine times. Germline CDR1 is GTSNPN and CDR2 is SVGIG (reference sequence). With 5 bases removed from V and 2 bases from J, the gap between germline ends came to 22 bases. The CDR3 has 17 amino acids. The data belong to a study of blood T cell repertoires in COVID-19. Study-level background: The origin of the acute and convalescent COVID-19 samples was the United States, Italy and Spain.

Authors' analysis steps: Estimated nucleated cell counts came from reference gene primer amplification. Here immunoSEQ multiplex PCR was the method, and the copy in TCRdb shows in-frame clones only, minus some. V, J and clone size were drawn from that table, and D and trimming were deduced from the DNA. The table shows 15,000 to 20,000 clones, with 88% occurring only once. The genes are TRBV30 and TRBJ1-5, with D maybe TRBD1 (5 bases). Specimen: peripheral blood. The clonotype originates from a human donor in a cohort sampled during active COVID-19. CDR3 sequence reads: CAWAPEPLGGGNQPQHF. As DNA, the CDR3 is TGTGCCTGGGCCCCGGAGCCTTTGGGGGGTGGCAATCAGCCCCAGCATTTT.